A single sample is the source of the 17 T cell receptor beta chains below, sequenced in a study of blood T cells in healthy people across ages. Next came a second PCR, run for roughly 7 to 12 cycles, which used a sample-barcoded 5' primer along with a J-beta primer mix. In TCRdb, the 5' RACE reads were re-called with MiXCR into one record per CDR3 protein. In the table there are around 2 million distinct CDR3 sequences, about two fifths of which are singletons. The sequencing input was blood. These receptors were obtained from a human donor in good health.

The V call is TRBV9, the J call TRBJ2-3; D possibly corresponds to TRBD2 (5 bases). Germline V CDR1 and CDR2: SGDLS, YYNGEE. The ends were cut back, 1 base at V and 6 bases at J, with 15 bases in the middle. The CDR3 sequence is 15 residues long. This CDR3 reads CASSVTSTGGDTQYF. The DNA for the CDR3 is TGTGCCAGCAGCGTAACGTCGACTGGCGGGGATACGCAGTATTTT. The variable domain in full, completed from reference TRBV9 and TRBJ2-3, reads DSGVTQTPKHLITATGQRVTLRCSPRSGDLSVYWYQQSLDQGLQFLIQYYNGEERAKGNILERFSAQQFPDLHSELNLSSLELGDSALYFCASSVTSTGGDTQYFGPGTRLTVL.

This clonotype came up many times. This chain connects TRBV5-1 to TRBJ2-3, with 9 nucleotides matching TRBD2. Trimming took 2 bases from V and 2 from J; bases not matched to a gene: 12. Germline lookup yields CDR1 SGHRS and CDR2 YFSETQ. CDR3 length: 18 residues. The CDR3 spells CASSFLTSTSGLTDTQYF. The CDR3 DNA is TGCGCCAGCAGCTTTCTAACGTCGACTAGCGGACTCACAGATACGCAGTATTTT.

The V gene is TRBV12-3 or TRBV12-4, the J gene TRBJ2-6; 7 positions agree with TRBD2. The CDR3 runs to 20 residues. V shed 5 bases, J shed 0 bases, and the junction held 16 bases outside the gene matches. In DNA, the CDR3 is TGTGCCAGCAGTCGGGAGTCCCCGGGACTATTTAGCTCTGGGGCCAACGTCCTGACTTTC. It translates to CASSRESPGLFSSGANVLTF.

The chain joins TRBV6-5 to TRBJ2-2; weak D call: TRBD1 (6 bases). The CDR3 is made up of 16 amino acids. Germline assignment: CDR1 MNHEY and CDR2 SVGAGI. V gave up 2 bases and J gave up 0 bases, with 10 bases separating them. The CDR3 DNA is TGTGCCAGCAGTTACACGACAGGAACGAACACCGGGGAGCTGTTTTTT. It codes for CASSYTTGTNTGELFF.

The chain joins TRBV3-1 to TRBJ2-1, with 7 positions matching TRBD2. Germline trimming cut 2 bases from V and 0 bases from J; bases unmatched to any gene: 4. The V gene's germline CDR1 is LGHDT and CDR2 YNNKEL (reference sequence). The CDR3 contains 16 residues. CDR3 region: CASSQTSGVSYNEQFF. The CDR3 nucleotides read TGTGCCAGCAGCCAAACCAGCGGGGTCTCCTACAATGAGCAGTTCTTC.

The chain recombines TRBV20-1 with TRBJ2-5, with 16 bases lining up with TRBD2. Germline values: CDR1 DFQATT, CDR2 SNEGSKA (reference sequence). The CDR3 consists of 17 residues. Unmatched junction bases numbered 6, after V lost 1 base and J lost 4 bases. The CDR3 sequence: CSARAGLAGGLRETQYF. The CDR3 nucleotides read TGCAGTGCTAGAGCGGGACTAGCGGGGGGGCTCAGAGAGACCCAGTACTTC.

The chain carries TRBV29-1 and TRBJ2-3, with D perhaps TRBD2 (6 bases). The CDR3 is 14 amino acids. Deletions cut 4 bases from V and 4 bases from J, with 15 bases between. Per the germline V gene, CDR1 is SQVTM and CDR2 is ANQGSEA. In DNA form, the CDR3 reads TGCAGCGTTGCTGGGGCTAGCGTTCCAGATACGCAGTATTTT. Its protein product is CSVAGASVPDTQYF.

The chain recombines TRBV30 with TRBJ2-1; 9 nucleotides line up with TRBD2. Germline values: CDR1 GTSNPN, CDR2 SVGIG (reference sequence). The CDR3 spans 13 residues. V was pared by 8 bases and J by 12 bases, with 14 bases of the junction left unmatched. The CDR3 reads CAHLAGGRSGQFF. CDR3 nucleotide sequence: TGTGCCCACTTGGCGGGGGGGCGTAGTGGGCAGTTCTTC. Full variable domain (missing parts from reference TRBV30 and TRBJ2-1): SQTIHQWPATLVQPVGSPLSLECTVEGTSNPNLYWYRQAAGRGLQLLFYSVGIGQISSEVPQNLSASRPQDRQFILSSKKLLLSDSGFYLCAHLAGGRSGQFFGPGTRLTVL.

The chain has TRBV2 and TRBJ1-1; 7 bases are a match to TRBD1. V gave up 6 bases and J gave up 9 bases; unmatched junction bases: 10. The germline V gene encodes CDR1 SNHLY and CDR2 FYNNEI. There are 13 residues in the CDR3. CDR3 nucleotide sequence: TGTGCCAGCAGAGCAGGACAGGCCGTAAAAGCTTTCTTT. Amino acid sequence: CASRAGQAVKAFF. The full variable domain, completed using reference TRBV2 and TRBJ1-1, is EPEVTQTPSHQVTQMGQEVILRCVPISNHLYFYWYRQILGQKVEFLVSFYNNEISEKSEIFDDQFSVERPDGSNFTLKIRSTKLEDSAMYFCASRAGQAVKAFFGQGTRLTVV.

The chain joins TRBV7-9 to TRBJ2-7; D tentatively reads TRBD1 or TRBD2 (6 bases each). CDR1 and CDR2 (germline): SEHNR, FQNEAQ (reference sequence). CDR3 size: 14 residues. V lost 7 bases and J 1 base, leaving 14 bases between the germline ends. The CDR3 loop is CASTTGGGSYEQYF. For the CDR3, the DNA is TGTGCCAGCACCACCGGAGGGGGATCCTACGAGCAGTACTTC.

Only a few counts were recorded for this clonotype. V gene TRBV6-2 or TRBV6-3 combines with J gene TRBJ1-6; D gene unclear. Trimming took off 3 bases at V and 8 bases at J, with 17 bases between the two ends. Germline V lookup: CDR1 MNHEY, CDR2 SVGEGT. The CDR3 sequence is 16 residues long. The CDR3 DNA is TGTGCCAGCAGTTATTCGGACGGCGGCGTGGATTCACCCCTCCACTTT. This sequence encodes CASSYSDGGVDSPLHF.

The chain is built from TRBV6-5 and TRBJ2-4, with no clear D. The end of the DNA aligns better with TRBJ2-7, so the J call may be wrong. This CDR3 comprises 14 residues. Germline lookup yields CDR1 MNHEY and CDR2 SVGAGI. The CDR3 nucleotides are TGTGCCAGCAGTTACTCGCTCAGGATGGACGAGCAGTACTTC. Translated: CASSYSLRMDEQYF.

This chain joins TRBV2 and TRBJ2-2; no clear D. Trimming stripped 8 bases from V and 3 bases from J, with 7 bases between. The CDR3 is made up of 12 amino acids. Germline V CDR1 and CDR2: SNHLY, FYNNEI. Written as DNA, the CDR3 is TGTGCCAGCCGCCTAGACACCGGGGAGCTGTTTTTT. It yields the protein CASRLDTGELFF.

This clonotype was detected only a few times. The chain joins TRBV12-3 or TRBV12-4 to TRBJ2-1, with 8 bases fitting TRBD1. The CDR3 consists of 15 residues. V lost 7 bases and J lost 4; bases outside the gene matches: 9. The CDR3 sequence: CASNPRQGLYNEQFF. As DNA, the CDR3 is TGTGCCAGCAACCCCCGACAGGGGCTTTACAATGAGCAGTTCTTC.

The CDR3: CASSLWLGGVGGELFF. The CDR3 nucleotides are TGTGCCAGCAGTTTATGGCTTGGAGGGGTTGGCGGGGAGCTGTTTTTT. J is TRBJ2-2 and V is TRBV28; tentatively, D is TRBD2 (6 bases). The germline gives CDR1 MDHEN, CDR2 SYDVKM. V lost 0 bases, J lost 7 bases, and 15 bases lay in between. This CDR3 contains 16 residues.

This clonotype was observed a few times. The rearrangement links TRBV5-1 to TRBJ1-6; D remains ambiguous. In germline, CDR1 is SGHRS, CDR2 YFSETQ. The V end was cut by 1 base, the J end by 7 bases, with 12 bases between. The CDR3 totals 15 residues. The CDR3 loop is CASSLSVGENSPLHF. The DNA for the CDR3 is TGCGCCAGCAGCTTGTCGGTAGGAGAGAATTCACCCCTCCACTTT.

On this clonotype itself: At one end the junction does not follow the germline gene, possibly because of a read error. This chain uses TRBV6-5 with TRBJ2-1; 10 bases are shared with TRBD2. CDR1 is MNHEY, CDR2 SVGAGI, per germline. The CDR3 is 15 amino acids. As DNA, the CDR3 is TGTACCAGCAGTCTCGGACTAGCGGCTTACAATGAGCAGTTCTTC. Protein sequence: CTSSLGLAAYNEQFF.